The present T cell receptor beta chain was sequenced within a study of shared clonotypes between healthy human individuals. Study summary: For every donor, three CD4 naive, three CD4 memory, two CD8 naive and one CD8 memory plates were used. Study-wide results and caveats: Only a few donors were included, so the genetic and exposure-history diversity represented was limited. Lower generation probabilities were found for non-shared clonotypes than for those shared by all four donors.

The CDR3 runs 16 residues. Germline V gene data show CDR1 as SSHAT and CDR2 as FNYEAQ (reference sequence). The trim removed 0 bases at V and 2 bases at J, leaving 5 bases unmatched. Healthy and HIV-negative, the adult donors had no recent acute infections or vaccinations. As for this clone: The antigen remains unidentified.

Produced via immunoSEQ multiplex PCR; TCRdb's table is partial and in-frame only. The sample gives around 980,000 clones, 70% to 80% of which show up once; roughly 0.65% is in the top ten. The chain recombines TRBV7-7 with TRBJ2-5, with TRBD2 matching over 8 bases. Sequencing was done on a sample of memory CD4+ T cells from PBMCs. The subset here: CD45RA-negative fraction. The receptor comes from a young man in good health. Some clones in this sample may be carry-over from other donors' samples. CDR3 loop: CASSLAASGLQETQYF. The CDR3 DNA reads TGTGCCAGCAGCTTAGCGGCTAGCGGGTTACAAGAGACCCAGTACTTC.